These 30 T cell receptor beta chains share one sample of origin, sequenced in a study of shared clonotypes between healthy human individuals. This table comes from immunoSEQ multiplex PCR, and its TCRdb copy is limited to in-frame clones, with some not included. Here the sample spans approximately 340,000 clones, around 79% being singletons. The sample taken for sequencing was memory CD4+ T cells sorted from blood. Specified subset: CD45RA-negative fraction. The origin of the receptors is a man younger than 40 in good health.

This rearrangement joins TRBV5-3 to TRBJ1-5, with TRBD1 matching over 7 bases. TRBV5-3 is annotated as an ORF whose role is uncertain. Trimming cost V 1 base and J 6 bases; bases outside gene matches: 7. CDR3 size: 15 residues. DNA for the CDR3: TGTGCCAGAAGCTTGTGGGGACAGCTCATTCAGCCCCAGCATTTT. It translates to CARSLWGQLIQPQHF.

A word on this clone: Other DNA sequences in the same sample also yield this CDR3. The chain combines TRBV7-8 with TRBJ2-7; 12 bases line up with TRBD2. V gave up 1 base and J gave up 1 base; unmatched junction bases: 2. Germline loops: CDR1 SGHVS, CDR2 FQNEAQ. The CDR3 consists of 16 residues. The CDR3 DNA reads TGTGCCAGCAGCTTAGATGGGACTAGCGGGTCCTACGAGCAGTACTTC. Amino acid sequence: CASSLDGTSGSYEQYF.

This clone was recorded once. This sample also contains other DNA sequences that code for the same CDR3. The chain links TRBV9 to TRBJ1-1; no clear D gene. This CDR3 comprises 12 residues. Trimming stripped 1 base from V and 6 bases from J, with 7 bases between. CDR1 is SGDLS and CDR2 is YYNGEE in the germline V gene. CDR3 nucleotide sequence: TGTGCCAGCAGCGTAACGGGCTCTGAAGCTTTCTTT. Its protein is CASSVTGSEAFF.

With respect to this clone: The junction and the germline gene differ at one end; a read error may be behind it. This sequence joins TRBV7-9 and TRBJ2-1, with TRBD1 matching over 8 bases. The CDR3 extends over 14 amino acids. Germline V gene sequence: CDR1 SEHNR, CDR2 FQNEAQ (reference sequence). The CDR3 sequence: CASRLGQGENEQFF. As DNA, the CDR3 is TGTGCCAGCAGGTTAGGACAGGGTGAGAATGAGCAGTTCTTC.

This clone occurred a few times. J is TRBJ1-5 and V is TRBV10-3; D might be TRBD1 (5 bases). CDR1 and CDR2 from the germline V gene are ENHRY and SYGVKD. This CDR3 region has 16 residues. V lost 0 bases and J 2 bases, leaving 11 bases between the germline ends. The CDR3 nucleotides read TGTGCCATCAGTGAGTCCGAGTTGGGGGGCAATCAGCCCCAGCATTTT. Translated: CAISESELGGNQPQHF.

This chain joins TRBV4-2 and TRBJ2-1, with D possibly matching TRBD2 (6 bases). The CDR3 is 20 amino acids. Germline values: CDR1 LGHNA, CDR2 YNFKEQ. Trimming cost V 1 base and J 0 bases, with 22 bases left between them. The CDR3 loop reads CASSQARGLAAISSYNEQFF. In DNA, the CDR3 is TGTGCCAGCAGCCAAGCCCGGGGCTTAGCGGCCATTTCCTCCTACAATGAGCAGTTCTTC.

The CDR3 coding sequence is TGTGCCAGCAGCTTAGGCGATGCCTACGAGCAGTACTTC. It codes for CASSLGDAYEQYF. This chain connects TRBV11-3 to TRBJ2-7; D is ambiguous. The CDR3 is 13 residues long. Germline values: CDR1 SGHNT, CDR2 YENEEA. V lost 1 base, J lost 2 bases, and 6 bases lay in between.

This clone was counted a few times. The CDR3 DNA reads TGTGCCAGCACCGACCGGATACTAGCGATCAACGAGCAGTACTTC. Translating it yields CASTDRILAINEQYF. J is TRBJ2-7 and V is TRBV9; 7 bases match TRBD2. CDR3 length: 15 amino acids. Trimming removed 6 bases from V and 5 bases from J; junction bases left unmatched: 14. CDR1 is SGDLS, CDR2 YYNGEE, per germline.

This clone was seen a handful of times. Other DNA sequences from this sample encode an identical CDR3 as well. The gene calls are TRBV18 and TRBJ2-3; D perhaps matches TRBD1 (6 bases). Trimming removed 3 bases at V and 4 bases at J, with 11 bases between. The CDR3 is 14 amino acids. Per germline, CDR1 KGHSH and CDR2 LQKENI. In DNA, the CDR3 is TGTGCCAGCTCACCGTCACAGGGACCAGATACGCAGTATTTT. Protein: CASSPSQGPDTQYF.

CDR3: CASSFSPGSNQPQHF. CDR3 sequence (DNA): TGTGCCAGCAGTTTTTCCCCCGGTAGCAATCAGCCCCAGCATTTT. This chain links TRBV28 with TRBJ1-5; D is unclear. The germline V and J ends were trimmed by 3 bases and 0 bases, with 9 bases remaining between them. Germline V gives CDR1 MDHEN, CDR2 SYDVKM. CDR3 length: 15 residues.

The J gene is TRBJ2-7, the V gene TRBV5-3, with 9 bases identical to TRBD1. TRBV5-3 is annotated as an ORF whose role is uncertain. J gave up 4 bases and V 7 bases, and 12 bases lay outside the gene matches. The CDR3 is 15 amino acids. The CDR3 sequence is CARCRSRDRAYEQYF. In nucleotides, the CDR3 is TGTGCCAGATGCCGCAGCCGGGACAGGGCATACGAGCAGTACTTC.

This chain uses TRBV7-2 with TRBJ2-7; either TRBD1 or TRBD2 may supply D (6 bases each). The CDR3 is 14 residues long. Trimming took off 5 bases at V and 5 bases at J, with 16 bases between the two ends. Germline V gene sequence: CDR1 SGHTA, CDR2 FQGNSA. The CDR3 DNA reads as TGTGCCAGCAGCCAGACAGGAGGGCCCCACGAGCAGTACTTC. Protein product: CASSQTGGPHEQYF.

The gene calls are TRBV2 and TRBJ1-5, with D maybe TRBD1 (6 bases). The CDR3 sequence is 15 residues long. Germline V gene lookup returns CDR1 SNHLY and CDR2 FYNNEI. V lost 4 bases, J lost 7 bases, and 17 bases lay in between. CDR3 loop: CASSARQAAPQPQHF. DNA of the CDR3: TGTGCCAGCAGTGCCAGACAGGCCGCTCCCCAGCCCCAGCATTTT.

CDR3 protein: CASSGTVTGYSGNTIYF. CDR3 bases: TGCGCCAGCAGTGGAACCGTAACTGGTTACTCTGGAAACACCATATATTTT. This rearrangement joins TRBV10-2 to TRBJ1-3; no definite D call. Per germline, CDR1 WSHSY and CDR2 SAAADI. Trimming left V 4 bases short and J 0 bases short, with 16 bases between. This CDR3 region has 17 residues.

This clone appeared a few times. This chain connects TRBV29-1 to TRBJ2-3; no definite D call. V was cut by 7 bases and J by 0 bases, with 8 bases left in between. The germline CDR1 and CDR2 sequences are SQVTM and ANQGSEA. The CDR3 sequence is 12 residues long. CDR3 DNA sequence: TGCAGCGAAACCGAGAGCACAGATACGCAGTATTTT. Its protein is CSETESTDTQYF.

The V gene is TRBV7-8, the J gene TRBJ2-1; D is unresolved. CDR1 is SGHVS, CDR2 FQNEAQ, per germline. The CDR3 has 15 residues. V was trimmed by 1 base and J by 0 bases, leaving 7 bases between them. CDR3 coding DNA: TGTGCCAGCAGCTTAGGACGGCTCTCCTACAATGAGCAGTTCTTC. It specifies CASSLGRLSYNEQFF. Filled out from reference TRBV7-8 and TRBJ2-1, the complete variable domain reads GAGVSQSPRYKVAKRGQDVALRCDPISGHVSLFWYQQALGQGPEFLTYFQNEAQLDKSGLPSDRFFAERPEGSVSTLKIQRTQQEDSAVYLCASSLGRLSYNEQFFGPGTRLTVL.

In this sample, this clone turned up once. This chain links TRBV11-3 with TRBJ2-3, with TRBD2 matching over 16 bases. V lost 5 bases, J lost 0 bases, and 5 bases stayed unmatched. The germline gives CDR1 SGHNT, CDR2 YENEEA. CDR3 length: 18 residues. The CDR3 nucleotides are TGTGCCAGCAGCGGCGGGACTAGCGGGAGGGATAGCACAGATACGCAGTATTTT. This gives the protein CASSGGTSGRDSTDTQYF. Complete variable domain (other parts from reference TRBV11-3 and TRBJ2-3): EAGVVQSPRYKIIEKKQPVAFWCNPISGHNTLYWYLQNLGQGPELLIRYENEEAVDDSQLPKDRFSAERLKGVDSTLKIQPAELGDSAVYLCASSGGTSGRDSTDTQYFGPGTRLTVL.

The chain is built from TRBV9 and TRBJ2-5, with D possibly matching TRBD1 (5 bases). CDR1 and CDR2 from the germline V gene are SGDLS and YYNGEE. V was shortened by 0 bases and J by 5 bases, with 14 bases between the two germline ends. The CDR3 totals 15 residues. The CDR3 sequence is CASSVATRNRETQYF. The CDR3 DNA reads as TGTGCCAGCAGCGTAGCGACCCGTAACAGGGAGACCCAGTACTTC.

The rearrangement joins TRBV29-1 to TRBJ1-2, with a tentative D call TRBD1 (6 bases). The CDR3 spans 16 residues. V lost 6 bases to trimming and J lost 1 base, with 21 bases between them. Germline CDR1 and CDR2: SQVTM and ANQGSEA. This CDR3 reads CSVHGQGRGVNYGYTF. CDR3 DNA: TGCAGCGTCCACGGGCAGGGGCGAGGAGTTAACTATGGCTACACCTTC.

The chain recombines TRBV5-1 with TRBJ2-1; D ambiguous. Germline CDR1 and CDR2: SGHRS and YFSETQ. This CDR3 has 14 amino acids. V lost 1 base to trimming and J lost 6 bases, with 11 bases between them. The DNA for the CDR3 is TGCGCCAGCAGCTTGATAGATTTCGGCAATGAGCAGTTCTTC. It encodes CASSLIDFGNEQFF.

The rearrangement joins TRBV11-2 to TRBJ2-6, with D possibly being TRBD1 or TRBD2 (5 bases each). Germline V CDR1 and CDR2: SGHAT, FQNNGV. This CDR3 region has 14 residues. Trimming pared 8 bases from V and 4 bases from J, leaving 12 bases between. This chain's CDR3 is CASARERGANVLTF. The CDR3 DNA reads TGTGCCAGCGCCAGGGAGCGGGGGGCCAACGTCCTGACTTTC.

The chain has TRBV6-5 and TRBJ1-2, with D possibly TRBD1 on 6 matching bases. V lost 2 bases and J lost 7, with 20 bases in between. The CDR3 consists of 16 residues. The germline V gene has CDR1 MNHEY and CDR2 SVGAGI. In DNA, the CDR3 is TGTGCCAGCAGTTACCCTGGGTTGGGGGGCCCGGGTGGCTACACCTTC. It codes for CASSYPGLGGPGGYTF.

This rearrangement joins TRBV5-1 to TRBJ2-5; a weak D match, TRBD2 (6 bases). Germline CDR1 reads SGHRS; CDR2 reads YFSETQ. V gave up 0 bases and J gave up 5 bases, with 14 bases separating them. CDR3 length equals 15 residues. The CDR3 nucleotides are TGCGCCAGCAGCTTGGATCGGGGACTGGGCGAGACCCAGTACTTC. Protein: CASSLDRGLGETQYF.

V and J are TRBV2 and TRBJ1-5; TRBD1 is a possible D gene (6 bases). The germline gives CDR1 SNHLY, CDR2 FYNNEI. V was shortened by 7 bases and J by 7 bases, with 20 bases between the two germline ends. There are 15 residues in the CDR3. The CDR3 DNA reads TGTGCCAGCAAACAGGGAGGGAACTCGGAACAGCCCCAGCATTTT. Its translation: CASKQGGNSEQPQHF.

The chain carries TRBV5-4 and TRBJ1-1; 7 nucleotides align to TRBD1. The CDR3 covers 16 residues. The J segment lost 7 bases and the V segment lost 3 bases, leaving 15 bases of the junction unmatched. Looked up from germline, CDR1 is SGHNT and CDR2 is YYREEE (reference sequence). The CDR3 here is CASSSLYRDSVNEAFF. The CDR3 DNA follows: TGTGCCAGCAGCTCACTTTACCGGGACAGTGTAAATGAAGCTTTCTTT.

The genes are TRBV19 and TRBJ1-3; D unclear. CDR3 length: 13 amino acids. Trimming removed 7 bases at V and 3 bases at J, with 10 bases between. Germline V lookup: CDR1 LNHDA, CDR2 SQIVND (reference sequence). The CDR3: CASKEGNGNTIYF. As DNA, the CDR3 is TGTGCCAGTAAAGAGGGAAATGGAAACACCATATATTTT.

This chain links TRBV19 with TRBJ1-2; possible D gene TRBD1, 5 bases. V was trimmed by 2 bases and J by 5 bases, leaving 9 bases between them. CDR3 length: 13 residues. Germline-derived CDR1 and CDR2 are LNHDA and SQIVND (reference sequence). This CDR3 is CASSIRGLYGYTF. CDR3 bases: TGTGCCAGTAGTATACGGGGACTTTATGGCTACACCTTC.

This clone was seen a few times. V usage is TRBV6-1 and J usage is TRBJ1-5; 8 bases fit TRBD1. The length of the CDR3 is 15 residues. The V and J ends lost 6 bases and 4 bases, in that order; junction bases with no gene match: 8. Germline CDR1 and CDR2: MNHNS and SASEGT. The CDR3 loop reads CASSPGTGSNQPQHF. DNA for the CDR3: TGTGCCAGCAGCCCCGGGACAGGAAGTAATCAGCCCCAGCATTTT.

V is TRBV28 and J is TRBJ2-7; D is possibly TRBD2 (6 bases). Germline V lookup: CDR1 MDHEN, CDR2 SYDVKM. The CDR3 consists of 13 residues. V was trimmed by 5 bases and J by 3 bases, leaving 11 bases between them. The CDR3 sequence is CASSAGPGYEQYF. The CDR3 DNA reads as TGTGCCAGCAGTGCGGGGCCCGGCTACGAGCAGTACTTC.

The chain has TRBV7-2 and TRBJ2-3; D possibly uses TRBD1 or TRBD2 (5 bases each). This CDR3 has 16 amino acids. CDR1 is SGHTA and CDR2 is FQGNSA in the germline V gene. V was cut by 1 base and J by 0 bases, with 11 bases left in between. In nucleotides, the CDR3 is TGTGCCAGCAGCTTAGTAGGGACCTCTAGCACAGATACGCAGTATTTT. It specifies CASSLVGTSSTDTQYF.